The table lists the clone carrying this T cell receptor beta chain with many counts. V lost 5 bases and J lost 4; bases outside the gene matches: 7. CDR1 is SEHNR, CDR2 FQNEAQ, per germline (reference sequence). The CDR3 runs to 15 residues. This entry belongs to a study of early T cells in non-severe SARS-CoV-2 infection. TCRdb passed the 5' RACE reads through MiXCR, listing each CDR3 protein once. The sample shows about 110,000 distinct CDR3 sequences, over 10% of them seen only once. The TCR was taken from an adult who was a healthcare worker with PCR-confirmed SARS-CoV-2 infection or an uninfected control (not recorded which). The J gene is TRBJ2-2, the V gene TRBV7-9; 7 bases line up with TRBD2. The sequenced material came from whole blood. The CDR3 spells CASSKKTSSTGELFF. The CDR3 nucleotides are TGTGCCAGCAGCAAAAAGACTAGCAGCACCGGGGAGCTGTTTTTT.